These 16 T cell receptor beta chains came from one sample sequenced in a study of blood T cell repertoires in COVID-19. Method: immunoSEQ multiplex PCR; TCRdb's copy keeps in-frame clones and lacks some. The data hold roughly 300,000 clones, with around 90% observed a single time. Sequencing was done on a sample of peripheral blood. These receptor sequences come from a man aged 18 to 35 with active or convalescent COVID-19.

The chain employs TRBV20-1 and TRBJ2-7, with D unresolved. This CDR3 spans 10 amino acids. With 4 bases removed from V and 5 bases from J, the gap between germline ends came to 6 bases. The germline gives CDR1 DFQATT, CDR2 SNEGSKA (reference sequence). CDR3 loop: CSATSDEQYF. CDR3 nucleotides: TGCAGTGCTACAAGCGACGAGCAGTACTTC.

This clone was counted a few times. The chain has TRBV6-4 and TRBJ1-3; unclear D gene. This CDR3 region has 16 residues. CDR1 and CDR2 (germline): MRHNA, SNTAGT. Trimming stripped 6 bases from V and 0 bases from J, with 15 bases between. The CDR3 DNA reads TGTGCCAGCAGCCCTCCGAAGGACTCCTCTGGAAACACCATATATTTT. This gives the protein CASSPPKDSSGNTIYF.

The V and J genes are TRBV7-9 and TRBJ1-6, with D unresolved. The germline CDR1 and CDR2 sequences are SEHNR and FQNEAQ (reference sequence). The V gene lost 2 bases and the J gene lost 9 bases, with 17 bases spanning the gap. The CDR3 length is 16 residues. The CDR3: CASSLHTQFAGSPLHF. The CDR3 DNA sequence: TGTGCCAGCAGCTTACATACACAATTCGCGGGTTCACCCCTCCACTTT.

This clone showed up just once. The chain combines TRBV19 with TRBJ2-7; TRBD2 matches 10 bases. This CDR3 is built from 14 residues. CDR1 and CDR2 (germline): LNHDA, SQIVND (reference sequence). V shed 3 bases, J shed 4 bases, and the junction held 3 bases outside the gene matches. The CDR3 loop is CASSIASGGYEQYF. The CDR3 coding sequence is TGTGCCAGTAGTATCGCTAGCGGGGGTTACGAGCAGTACTTC.

The chain combines TRBV6-5 with TRBJ2-3; 8 positions match TRBD1. In germline, CDR1 is MNHEY, CDR2 SVGAGI. V gave up 6 bases and J gave up 11 bases; unmatched junction bases: 16. CDR3 length: 15 amino acids. CDR3 in amino acids: CASSLPGQAPGEQYF. CDR3 nucleotides: TGTGCCAGCAGCCTACCGGGACAGGCGCCAGGGGAGCAGTATTTT.

The gene calls are TRBV11-2 and TRBJ1-2; perhaps TRBD1 as D (5 bases). The germline gives CDR1 SGHAT, CDR2 FQNNGV. The CDR3 is made up of 14 amino acids. V gave up 7 bases and J gave up 3 bases, with 15 bases separating them. The CDR3 spells CASNPGWGDYGYTF. CDR3 coding DNA: TGTGCCAGCAACCCAGGGTGGGGGGACTATGGCTACACCTTC. Supplemented by reference TRBV11-2 and TRBJ1-2, the full variable domain reads EAGVAQSPRYKIIEKRQSVAFWCNPISGHATLYWYQQILGQGPKLLIQFQNNGVVDDSQLPKDRFSAERLKGVDSTLKIQPAKLEDSAVYLCASNPGWGDYGYTFGSGTRLTVV.

V and J are TRBV2 and TRBJ2-5; 8 nucleotides align to TRBD2. Germline V lookup: CDR1 SNHLY, CDR2 FYNNEI. The CDR3 contains 14 residues. J gave up 5 bases and V 4 bases, and 6 bases lay outside the gene matches. The CDR3 sequence is CASSAERGRETQYF. In DNA form, the CDR3 reads TGTGCCAGCAGTGCCGAGCGGGGGCGCGAGACCCAGTACTTC.

The J gene is TRBJ2-1, the V gene TRBV15; 16 nucleotides match TRBD2. This CDR3 region has 20 residues. From germline, CDR1 is LNHNV and CDR2 YYDKDF (reference sequence). After removal of 3 bases from V and 0 bases from J, the junction contained 8 bases not matched to a gene. CDR3 region: CATSRTGTSGGAFSYNEQFF. The CDR3 DNA is TGTGCCACCAGCAGGACCGGGACTAGCGGGGGGGCCTTCTCCTACAATGAGCAGTTCTTC.

The chain carries TRBV9 and TRBJ1-5, with no clear D. Germline lookup yields CDR1 SGDLS and CDR2 YYNGEE. V was pared by 3 bases and J by 0 bases, with 10 bases between. The CDR3 length is 15 residues. CDR3 sequence (DNA): TGTGCCAGCAGCGCTTACGGTTATAGCAATCAGCCCCAGCATTTT. Translated: CASSAYGYSNQPQHF.

This clone was detected a few times. The chain has TRBV12-3 or TRBV12-4 and TRBJ1-5, with D unresolved. This CDR3 comprises 12 residues. Trimming cost V 2 bases and J 7 bases, with 6 bases left between them. As DNA, the CDR3 is TGTGCCAGCAGTTTATTCGGGCAGCCCCAGCATTTT. It encodes CASSLFGQPQHF.

This chain connects TRBV9 to TRBJ2-3, with 7 bases lining up with TRBD2. Germline loops: CDR1 SGDLS, CDR2 YYNGEE. The CDR3 runs to 13 residues. J gave up 5 bases and V 0 bases, and 0 bases lay outside the gene matches. The CDR3 reads CASSVGGGDTQYF. In nucleotides, the CDR3 is TGTGCCAGCAGCGTAGGGGGGGGAGATACGCAGTATTTT. Using reference TRBV9 and TRBJ2-3 for the parts outside the CDR3, the full variable domain is DSGVTQTPKHLITATGQRVTLRCSPRSGDLSVYWYQQSLDQGLQFLIQYYNGEERAKGNILERFSAQQFPDLHSELNLSSLELGDSALYFCASSVGGGDTQYFGPGTRLTVL.

CDR3 in amino acids: CASSFALDQPQHF. In nucleotides, the CDR3 is TGTGCCAGCAGCTTCGCGCTCGATCAGCCCCAGCATTTT. The rearrangement uses TRBV7-2 and TRBJ1-5; D unresolved. The germline V and J ends were trimmed by 3 bases and 5 bases, with 8 bases remaining between them. CDR3 length equals 13 residues. Per germline, CDR1 SGHTA and CDR2 FQGNSA.

The chain carries TRBV6-5 and TRBJ2-7; 11 nucleotides match TRBD2. Germline V gene data show CDR1 as MNHEY and CDR2 as SVGAGI. The CDR3 length is 15 residues. V dropped 0 bases and J dropped 3; count of bases not matched to a gene: 1. This CDR3 is CASSYSGLAGYEQYF. The CDR3 DNA is TGTGCCAGCAGTTACTCTGGACTAGCGGGCTACGAGCAGTACTTC.

V gene TRBV2 combines with J gene TRBJ2-6; D is perhaps TRBD1 (6 bases). V was clipped by 7 bases and J by 0 bases, with 10 bases between them. The germline V gene encodes CDR1 SNHLY and CDR2 FYNNEI. This CDR3 has 15 amino acids. CDR3 DNA: TGTGCCAGCAATTCAGGGGTCTCTGGGGCCAACGTCCTGACTTTC. Translating it yields CASNSGVSGANVLTF. The full variable domain, with the rest looked up from reference TRBV2 and TRBJ2-6, is EPEVTQTPSHQVTQMGQEVILRCVPISNHLYFYWYRQILGQKVEFLVSFYNNEISEKSEIFDDQFSVERPDGSNFTLKIRSTKLEDSAMYFCASNSGVSGANVLTFGAGSRLTVL.

This rearrangement joins TRBV19 to TRBJ1-1, with 10 nucleotides matching TRBD1. The V segment lost 3 bases and the J segment 2 bases; nucleotides outside the gene matches: 6. The CDR3 length is 16 residues. The V gene's germline CDR1 is LNHDA and CDR2 SQIVND (reference sequence). Here the CDR3 DNA reads TGTGCCAGTAGTATCAGGACAGGGGGTTCAAACACTGAAGCTTTCTTT. Protein: CASSIRTGGSNTEAFF. Looking up the rest from reference TRBV19 and TRBJ1-1 gives the full variable domain: DGGITQSPKYLFRKEGQNVTLSCEQNLNHDAMYWYRQDPGQGLRLIYYSQIVNDFQKGDIAEGYSVSREKKESFPLTVTSAQKNPTAFYLCASSIRTGGSNTEAFFGQGTRLTVV.

J is TRBJ2-3 and V is TRBV12-3 or TRBV12-4; no clear D. This CDR3 is 13 amino acids long. The ends were cut back, 2 bases at V and 4 bases at J, with 7 bases in the middle. The CDR3 spells CASSLYLSDTQYF. CDR3 DNA: TGTGCCAGCAGTTTATACCTATCAGATACGCAGTATTTT.